This entry lists 20 T cell receptor beta chains sequenced from one sample in a study of shared clonotypes between healthy human individuals. TCRdb keeps only in-frame clones here, not all; method: immunoSEQ multiplex PCR. This table has approximately 980,000 clones, about three quarters appearing once. Input material: memory CD4+ T cells sorted from blood. Subset in this sample: CD45RA-negative fraction. The receptor set was obtained from a young man in good health.

The rearrangement joins TRBV6-5 to TRBJ2-7, with D maybe TRBD1 (5 bases). Germline V gene data show CDR1 as MNHEY and CDR2 as SVGAGI. The CDR3 has 13 residues. Trimming left V 5 bases short and J 3 bases short, with 11 bases between. Written as DNA, the CDR3 is TGTGCCAGCAGTACAGGACACCTCTACGAGCAGTACTTC. Encoded protein: CASSTGHLYEQYF.

The chain has TRBV5-6 and TRBJ2-2; D is uncertain. V was pared by 4 bases and J by 2 bases, with 12 bases between. This CDR3 spans 15 amino acids. The V gene's germline CDR1 is SGHDT and CDR2 YYEEEE. The CDR3 DNA sequence: TGTGCCAGCAGCGCCGTCGGGCCTAACACCGGGGAGCTGTTTTTT. Protein product: CASSAVGPNTGELFF.

The rearrangement joins TRBV19 to TRBJ2-7; perhaps TRBD2 as D (6 bases). The CDR3 is 13 amino acids. The germline V gene has CDR1 LNHDA and CDR2 SQIVND (reference sequence). V dropped 6 bases and J dropped 6 bases, with 15 bases sitting between them. In nucleotides, the CDR3 is TGTGCCAGTAGCCCAGGGACTTGGGTCGAGCAGTACTTC. This encodes CASSPGTWVEQYF.

The chain joins TRBV6-5 to TRBJ1-2; D gene uncertain. This CDR3 comprises 13 residues. The germline V gene encodes CDR1 MNHEY and CDR2 SVGAGI. V lost 4 bases, J lost 9 bases, and 15 bases lay in between. CDR3: CASSSLHAESYTF. Written as DNA, the CDR3 is TGTGCCAGCAGTTCTCTTCACGCCGAGAGCTACACCTTC.

The chain recombines TRBV4-1 with TRBJ1-1; the D gene is possibly TRBD1 (6 bases). This CDR3 has 16 residues. Germline lookup yields CDR1 MGHRA and CDR2 YSYEKL. V gave up 1 base and J gave up 6 bases, with 18 bases separating them. This CDR3 reads CASSQAMRGRGSEAFF. CDR3 nucleotides: TGCGCCAGCAGCCAAGCTATGAGGGGGAGAGGTTCTGAAGCTTTCTTT.

The chain has TRBV5-1 and TRBJ2-3, with D maybe TRBD2 (6 bases). The CDR3 consists of 16 residues. From germline, CDR1 is SGHRS and CDR2 YFSETQ. V dropped 3 bases and J dropped 4 bases, with 18 bases sitting between them. The CDR3 sequence: CASSSAGTSSADTQYF. CDR3 nucleotides: TGCGCCAGCAGCTCCGCCGGTACCTCTAGCGCAGATACGCAGTATTTT.

The chain is built from TRBV21-1 and TRBJ1-1. TRBV21-1 is described as a pseudogene. The CDR3 loop spans 19 amino acids. CDR3 in amino acids: CASSKLLPREGGVLTEAFF. DNA for the CDR3: TGTGCCAGCAGCAAATTATTGCCCCGCGAGGGAGGGGTTCTCACTGAAGCTTTCTTT.

The chain has TRBV13 and TRBJ2-3; 12 nucleotides align to TRBD2. V dropped 6 bases and J dropped 6; count of bases not matched to a gene: 4. This CDR3 is built from 14 residues. Germline CDR1 PRHDT, CDR2 FYEKMQ (reference sequence). For the CDR3, the DNA is TGTGCCAGCAGGAGGCTAGCGGGAGGGGATACGCAGTATTTT. Its protein product is CASRRLAGGDTQYF.

The rearrangement uses TRBV10-3 and TRBJ2-5; 7 bases match TRBD2. The CDR3 spans 14 residues. CDR1 is ENHRY, CDR2 SYGVKD, per germline. Trimming at V came to 3 bases and at J to 3 bases, leaving 4 bases not matched to a gene. CDR3 sequence reads: CAISDLAVKETQYF. CDR3 sequence (DNA): TGTGCCATCAGTGATCTAGCGGTTAAAGAGACCCAGTACTTC.

This clone is a singleton in its sample. V is TRBV5-1 and J is TRBJ2-5, with TRBD1 matching 11 bases. The V gene end was trimmed by 5 bases and the J gene end by 4 bases; junction bases not matched to a gene: 1. This CDR3 is 13 amino acids long. The V gene's germline CDR1 is SGHRS and CDR2 YFSETQ. CDR3 sequence (DNA): TGCGCCAGCAGGGGGACAGGGGGAGAGACCCAGTACTTC. Protein product: CASRGTGGETQYF. The whole variable domain, remainder taken from reference TRBV5-1 and TRBJ2-5, is KAGVTQTPRYLIKTRGQQVTLSCSPISGHRSVSWYQQTPGQGLQFLFEYFSETQRNKGNFPGRFSGRQFSNSRSEMNVSTLELGDSALYLCASRGTGGETQYFGPGTRLLVL.

The chain uses TRBV5-1 and TRBJ1-2; D gene unclear. The CDR3 has 13 amino acids. V lost 4 bases to trimming and J lost 5 bases, with 12 bases between them. Germline CDR1 and CDR2: SGHRS and YFSETQ. CDR3 amino acids: CASSPGPYYGYTF. The CDR3 DNA reads as TGCGCCAGCAGCCCCGGACCGTATTATGGCTACACCTTC.

This clone was detected once. Written as DNA, the CDR3 is TGTGCCAGTAGTACCCAGACCAAAAACACCGGGGAGCTGTTTTTT. This encodes CASSTQTKNTGELFF. The chain joins TRBV19 to TRBJ2-2; D is ambiguous. This CDR3 is built from 15 residues. Germline V gene lookup returns CDR1 LNHDA and CDR2 SQIVND (reference sequence). The V end was cut by 4 bases, the J end by 2 bases, with 11 bases between.

This clone was detected a few times. The same CDR3 arises from other DNA sequences in this sample as well. V gene TRBV28 combines with J gene TRBJ1-2, with D hard to call. The CDR3 contains 13 residues. Trimming removed 5 bases at V and 7 bases at J, with 14 bases between. Germline loops: CDR1 MDHEN, CDR2 SYDVKM. This chain's CDR3 is CASSAPGVGGYTF. The CDR3 nucleotides are TGTGCCAGCAGTGCCCCCGGGGTCGGTGGCTACACCTTC.

The V call is TRBV11-2, the J call TRBJ1-6; maybe TRBD1 (6 bases). This CDR3 is 17 amino acids long. The V end lost 7 bases, the J end lost 6 bases, and 22 bases lay between the germline ends. Germline values: CDR1 SGHAT, CDR2 FQNNGV. CDR3 in amino acids: CASTTGGGVVPNSPLHF. CDR3 coding DNA: TGTGCCAGCACCACCGGGGGGGGCGTAGTTCCTAATTCACCCCTCCACTTT.

This chain joins TRBV4-1 and TRBJ2-7; TRBD2 might be the D (6 bases). V was pared by 1 base and J by 0 bases, with 16 bases between. Germline values: CDR1 MGHRA, CDR2 YSYEKL. The CDR3 spans 17 residues. This CDR3 reads CASSQGRGTPNSYEQYF. The CDR3, as DNA: TGCGCCAGCAGCCAAGGGCGGGGTACCCCCAACTCCTACGAGCAGTACTTC.

V is TRBV6-5 and J is TRBJ1-3; D call uncertain. This CDR3 spans 16 amino acids. The germline CDR1 and CDR2 sequences are MNHEY and SVGAGI. V lost 3 bases and J 2 bases, leaving 14 bases between the germline ends. The DNA for the CDR3 is TGTGCCAGCAGTTATGGTGGAGACCCTCCTGGAAACACCATATATTTT. It specifies CASSYGGDPPGNTIYF.

J is TRBJ2-2 and V is TRBV18, with D possibly being TRBD1 or TRBD2 (7 bases each). Looked up from germline, CDR1 is KGHSH and CDR2 is LQKENI. The CDR3 covers 16 residues. V was pared by 1 base and J by 4 bases, with 13 bases between. The CDR3 nucleotides read TGTGCCAGCTCACCACGACAGGGAGGGGCCACCGGGGAGCTGTTTTTT. This sequence encodes CASSPRQGGATGELFF.

Notes on this clone: One base away lies a much larger clone, so this may be a sequencing read error. This specimen includes other DNA sequences encoding the same CDR3. The CDR3 sequence is CASSPGANTEAFF. Written as DNA, the CDR3 is TGTGCCAGCTCACCAGGGGCGAACACTGAAGCTTTCTTT. The chain uses TRBV18 and TRBJ1-1, with D possibly TRBD1 on 5 matching bases. The CDR3 contains 13 residues. CDR1 KGHSH and CDR2 LQKENI come from the germline V gene. Deletions cut 2 bases from V and 1 base from J, with 5 bases between. Supplemented by reference TRBV18 and TRBJ1-1, the full variable domain reads NAGVMQNPRHLVRRRGQEARLRCSPMKGHSHVYWYRQLPEEGLKFMVYLQKENIIDESGMPKERFSAEFPKEGPSILRIQQVVRGDSAAYFCASSPGANTEAFFGQGTRLTVV.

The chain combines TRBV9 with TRBJ2-3, with D perhaps TRBD2 (5 bases). This CDR3 contains 15 residues. Trimming removed 3 bases at V and 3 bases at J, with 14 bases between. Germline CDR1 reads SGDLS; CDR2 reads YYNGEE. CDR3 amino acids: CASSADGVSTDTQYF. CDR3 nucleotide sequence: TGTGCCAGCAGCGCCGACGGGGTATCGACAGATACGCAGTATTTT. Full variable domain (remainder filled in from reference TRBV9 and TRBJ2-3): DSGVTQTPKHLITATGQRVTLRCSPRSGDLSVYWYQQSLDQGLQFLIQYYNGEERAKGNILERFSAQQFPDLHSELNLSSLELGDSALYFCASSADGVSTDTQYFGPGTRLTVL.

This chain connects TRBV25-1 to TRBJ2-1; D not resolved. Looked up from germline, CDR1 is MGHDK and CDR2 is SYGVNS. V shed 2 bases and J shed 7 bases, with 15 bases lying between them. The CDR3 runs 15 residues. The CDR3 DNA reads TGTGCCAGCAGTGAAGAGGTTAGCTCAAAAAATGAGCAGTTCTTC. Translated, it gives CASSEEVSSKNEQFF.